What follows are 8 T cell receptor beta chains derived from one specimen sequenced in a study of T cells in Graves' hyperthyroidism and ophthalmopathy. TCR beta CDR3 regions were amplified from RNA. A set of HTBI primers served as the primers for a first-round RT-PCR of the TCR CDR3. TCRdb re-called the multiplex PCR reads through MiXCR, storing one row per CDR3 protein. The data contain more than 600,000 distinct CDR3 sequences, about 15% of them seen just once; the ten biggest clones take up roughly 8%. The sample consisted of blood. The receptors shown here come from a young man with Graves' hyperthyroidism.

This clonotype was recorded at least ten times. The genes are TRBV18 and TRBJ2-3, with unresolved D. The CDR3 spans 14 residues. Germline V gives CDR1 KGHSH, CDR2 LQKENI. V lost 6 bases and J lost 4, with 14 bases in between. The CDR3 protein is CASSPASVADTQYF. The CDR3, as DNA: TGTGCCAGCTCTCCCGCCTCCGTCGCAGATACGCAGTATTTT.

The table lists this clonotype with many counts. This chain joins TRBV3-1 and TRBJ1-2; 10 nucleotides match TRBD1. Germline V lookup: CDR1 LGHDT, CDR2 YNNKEL (reference sequence). J gave up 4 bases and V 4 bases, and 9 bases lay outside the gene matches. The CDR3 runs to 16 residues. Here the CDR3 DNA reads TGTGCCAGCAGCCCAGCCGGGGGACAGGGGCGCTATGGCTACACCTTC. It codes for CASSPAGGQGRYGYTF.

This chain connects TRBV19 to TRBJ1-2; 8 nucleotides agree with TRBD1. Germline-derived CDR1 and CDR2 are LNHDA and SQIVND (reference sequence). J lost 6 bases, V lost 5 bases, and 8 bases had no gene match. The CDR3 has 14 amino acids. CDR3 in amino acids: CASSPRGQGNGYTF. DNA for the CDR3: TGTGCCAGTAGTCCCCGCGGACAGGGAAATGGCTACACCTTC.

This clonotype came up many times. V usage is TRBV6-1 and J usage is TRBJ1-1; D remains ambiguous. This CDR3 spans 13 amino acids. Germline V CDR1 and CDR2: MNHNS, SASEGT. Trimming removed 7 bases at V and 5 bases at J, with 14 bases between. CDR3 region: CASIIPQRTEAFF. The CDR3 nucleotides are TGTGCCAGCATTATTCCCCAAAGAACTGAAGCTTTCTTT.

This clonotype was seen ten or more times. This chain links TRBV13 with TRBJ1-1; unclear D gene. Germline assignment: CDR1 PRHDT and CDR2 FYEKMQ (reference sequence). Trimming took 4 bases from V and 10 from J, leaving 19 bases between them. The CDR3 has 14 residues. CDR3 protein: CASSSTRADRVAFF. In DNA form, the CDR3 reads TGTGCCAGCAGCTCAACTCGGGCAGATCGTGTAGCTTTCTTT.

With respect to this clonotype: Mismatch with germline at one junction end may stem from a read error. V usage is TRBV12-3 or TRBV12-4 and J usage is TRBJ2-1, with TRBD2 matching over 8 bases. CDR3 length: 16 residues. The DNA for the CDR3 is TGTGCCAGCAGGACTGGGGCTAGCGGGTCTGATAATGAGCAGCTCTTC. Its protein product is CASRTGASGSDNEQLF.

This clonotype was counted between two and nine times. This sequence joins TRBV28 and TRBJ2-2; D not resolved. V shed 8 bases and J shed 1 base, with 8 bases lying between them. This CDR3 has 13 residues. Germline CDR1 reads MDHEN; CDR2 reads SYDVKM. The CDR3 nucleotides are TGTGCCAGCGGATTCGGGAACACCGGGGAGCTGTTTTTT. Translating it yields CASGFGNTGELFF.

This clonotype was observed at least ten times. The chain has TRBV12-3 or TRBV12-4 and TRBJ1-5; D is ambiguous. Between the trimmed V and J ends, which lost 6 bases and 4 bases, there was a span of 10 bases. This CDR3 contains 13 residues. CDR3 loop: CASRRTENQPQHF. As DNA, the CDR3 is TGTGCCAGCAGACGGACGGAAAATCAGCCCCAGCATTTT.